The rows below give T cell receptor beta chains drawn from one sample of a study of T cell changes during pregnancy in multiple sclerosis. Sequencing was performed with immunoSEQ multiplex PCR; in TCRdb, only in-frame clones are kept and a portion is missing. The sample shows under 40,000 clones, 90% of them seen only once. The specimen was CD8+ T cells from peripheral blood mononuclear cells, collected before pregnancy. The receptor set was obtained from a female donor with multiple sclerosis, enrolled in a pregnancy study. The CDR3 runs from the conserved cysteine through the conserved F or W. D genes are given only for firm matches. Size values are once, few and many counts, or a class for expanded clones, and some rows have none.

d_call: TRBD1; v_call: TRBV5-8; j_call: TRBJ1-4; clone_size: once; cdr3_nt: TGTGCCAGCAGCGGGATGGGACAGTTGAATGAAAAACTGTTTTTT; cdr3_aa: CASSGMGQLNEKLFF
d_call: TRBD1; v_call: TRBV19; j_call: TRBJ1-2; clone_size: .; cdr3_nt: TGTGCCAGTAGCCTCGGGACAGCCTATGGCTACACCTTC; cdr3_aa: CASSLGTAYGYTF
d_call: TRBD2; v_call: TRBV5-4; j_call: TRBJ2-5; clone_size: .; cdr3_nt: TGTGCCAGCAGCTCCCCTAGCGGGAGCCCAGAGACCCAGTACTTC; cdr3_aa: CASSSPSGSPETQYF
d_call: TRBD2; v_call: TRBV6-1; j_call: TRBJ2-3; clone_size: .; cdr3_nt: TGTGCCAGCAGTGTCGGGAGGGCCGACACAGATACGCAGTATTTT; cdr3_aa: CASSVGRADTDTQYF
d_call: .; v_call: TRBV6-5; j_call: TRBJ1-2; clone_size: .; cdr3_nt: TGTGCCAGCAGTTACGAGGGGAGGGGCGGCTACACCTTC; cdr3_aa: CASSYEGRGGYTF
d_call: .; v_call: TRBV7-9; j_call: TRBJ1-2; clone_size: .; cdr3_nt: TGTGCCAGCAGCTTAGCGCGTCTGGGGAGCGGGTATGGCTACACCTTC; cdr3_aa: CASSLARLGSGYGYTF
d_call: TRBD1; v_call: TRBV5-6; j_call: TRBJ1-1; clone_size: .; cdr3_nt: TGTGCCAGCAGCTCAACCGGGACAGGGGGGGTGAACACTGAAGCTTTCTTT; cdr3_aa: CASSSTGTGGVNTEAFF
d_call: .; v_call: TRBV25-1; j_call: TRBJ1-2; clone_size: .; cdr3_nt: TGTGCCAGCAGACACAGCCACTATGGCTACACCTTC; cdr3_aa: CASRHSHYGYTF
d_call: TRBD2; v_call: TRBV6-6; j_call: TRBJ2-5; clone_size: .; cdr3_nt: TGTGCCAGCAGTAGCGGGAGGGCCCTCCAAGAGACCCAGTACTTC; cdr3_aa: CASSSGRALQETQYF
d_call: TRBD1; v_call: TRBV7-6; j_call: TRBJ1-4; clone_size: .; cdr3_nt: TGTGCCAGCAGCTTAGGAGGGGGCAATACTGAAAAACTGTTTTTT; cdr3_aa: CASSLGGGNTEKLFF
d_call: .; v_call: TRBV7-9; j_call: TRBJ1-4; clone_size: .; cdr3_nt: TGTGCCAGCAGCTTAAGTTTTCAGGGGGAAAAACTGTTTTTT; cdr3_aa: CASSLSFQGEKLFF
d_call: TRBD2; v_call: TRBV5-1; j_call: TRBJ2-3; clone_size: .; cdr3_nt: TGCGCCAGCAGCGTTAGCGGGAGGGCCACAGATACGCAGTATTTT; cdr3_aa: CASSVSGRATDTQYF
d_call: .; v_call: TRBV30; j_call: TRBJ1-1; clone_size: once; cdr3_nt: TGTGCCTGGAGTCTAGGGGACACTGAAGCTTTCTTT; cdr3_aa: CAWSLGDTEAFF
d_call: .; v_call: TRBV6-1; j_call: TRBJ1-5; clone_size: .; cdr3_nt: TGTGCCAGCAGTGAAAAACGGGATGACAATCAGCCCCAGCATTTT; cdr3_aa: CASSEKRDDNQPQHF
d_call: .; v_call: TRBV10-3; j_call: TRBJ2-7; clone_size: .; cdr3_nt: TGTGCCATCACCCAGCGGCCTGACTTCTCCTACGAGCAGTACTTC; cdr3_aa: CAITQRPDFSYEQYF
d_call: TRBD1; v_call: TRBV5-4; j_call: TRBJ1-1; clone_size: .; cdr3_nt: TGTGCCAGCAGTCCCTCCGACAGGGAGGAGAAAGCTTTCTTT; cdr3_aa: CASSPSDREEKAFF
d_call: .; v_call: TRBV7-6; j_call: TRBJ2-7; clone_size: .; cdr3_nt: TGTGCCAGCAGCTCCCAGGCTGGACACACCTACGAGCAGTACTTC; cdr3_aa: CASSSQAGHTYEQYF
d_call: .; v_call: TRBV14; j_call: TRBJ2-3; clone_size: once; cdr3_nt: TGTGCCAGCAGCCAAGATGGGGCGTCTCGTAGGCGTGGTACGCAGTATTTT; cdr3_aa: CASSQDGASRRRGTQYF
d_call: .; v_call: TRBV7-2; j_call: TRBJ2-1; clone_size: .; cdr3_nt: TGTGCCAGCAGCTTAGTCCCCGGTGGCGGGCGTAGGAATGAGCAGTTCTTC; cdr3_aa: CASSLVPGGGRRNEQFF
d_call: .; v_call: TRBV2; j_call: TRBJ2-2; clone_size: .; cdr3_nt: TGTGCCAGGGGAGCGAACACCGGGGAGCTGTTTTTT; cdr3_aa: CARGANTGELFF
d_call: TRBD2; v_call: TRBV7-9; j_call: TRBJ2-1; clone_size: .; cdr3_nt: TGTGCCAGCAGCCGGACTAGCGGAGGCAATGAGCAGTTCTTC; cdr3_aa: CASSRTSGGNEQFF
d_call: TRBD2; v_call: TRBV30; j_call: TRBJ2-3; clone_size: .; cdr3_nt: TGTGCCTGGACCCCGGGACTAGCGTTAGATACGCAGTATTTT; cdr3_aa: CAWTPGLALDTQYF
d_call: .; v_call: TRBV20-1; j_call: TRBJ1-1; clone_size: .; cdr3_nt: TGCAGTGCTAGCATGACTGAAGCTTTCTTT; cdr3_aa: CSASMTEAFF
d_call: .; v_call: TRBV7-8; j_call: TRBJ2-7; clone_size: .; cdr3_nt: TGTGCCAGCGGGATAACAGGCCCCCGGGAGCAGTACTTC; cdr3_aa: CASGITGPREQYF
d_call: .; v_call: TRBV6-5; j_call: TRBJ2-1; clone_size: .; cdr3_nt: TGTGCCAGCAAGGGGGGGTCGGGAAGAAACAATGAGCAGTTCTTC; cdr3_aa: CASKGGSGRNNEQFF
d_call: .; v_call: TRBV27; j_call: TRBJ2-7; clone_size: once; cdr3_nt: TGTGCCAGCAGTGTCGCGGGGTACACCTACGAGCAGTACTTC; cdr3_aa: CASSVAGYTYEQYF
d_call: TRBD1; v_call: TRBV5-8; j_call: TRBJ2-1; clone_size: .; cdr3_nt: TGTGCCAGCAGCCAAAGCCCGGGACAGTACAATGAGCAGTTCTTC; cdr3_aa: CASSQSPGQYNEQFF